A single sample gave rise to the 24 T cell receptor beta chains below, sequenced in a study of T cell clones after liver transplantation. Here immunoSEQ multiplex PCR was the method, and the copy in TCRdb shows in-frame clones only, minus some. The data show nearly 55,000 clones, around 84% seen once. Material: CD4+ T cells from blood, obtained before liver transplant. The receptors here all came from a human donor who received a liver transplant.

V is TRBV5-4 and J is TRBJ2-7; 8 bases match TRBD2. The CDR3 runs to 15 residues. J was trimmed by 5 bases and V by 4 bases; bases with no gene match: 11. Germline CDR1 SGHNT, CDR2 YYREEE (reference sequence). DNA of the CDR3: TGTGCCAGCAGCCAGTTTCAGCGGGAGTCCCACGAGCAGTACTTC. It codes for CASSQFQRESHEQYF.

The chain couples TRBV5-6 to TRBJ1-6; D may be TRBD1 (5 bases). This CDR3 comprises 19 residues. V was trimmed by 4 bases and J by 0 bases, leaving 20 bases between them. CDR1 SGHDT and CDR2 YYEEEE come from the germline V gene. This chain's CDR3 is CASSPAVGAGSSYNSPLHF. CDR3 in DNA: TGTGCCAGCAGCCCGGCGGTTGGAGCAGGGAGCTCCTATAATTCACCCCTCCACTTT. The whole variable domain, filled in from reference TRBV5-6 and TRBJ1-6, reads DAGVTQSPTHLIKTRGQQVTLRCSPKSGHDTVSWYQQALGQGPQFIFQYYEEEERQRGNFPDRFSGHQFPNYSSELNVNALLLGDSALYLCASSPAVGAGSSYNSPLHFGNGTRLTVT.

Sample share makes this clone medium-sized. The chain links TRBV29-1 to TRBJ2-7; tentatively, D is TRBD2 (5 bases). The CDR3 loop spans 13 amino acids. Trimming took 5 bases from V and 6 from J, leaving 17 bases between them. The germline gives CDR1 SQVTM, CDR2 ANQGSEA. CDR3: CSVLSGGRGEQYF. The CDR3 DNA reads as TGCAGCGTTCTAAGCGGAGGCCGCGGCGAGCAGTACTTC.

This clone was picked up a small number of times. The chain recombines TRBV7-3 with TRBJ2-1, with TRBD2 matching 7 bases. Losses at the gene ends were 6 bases for V and 7 bases for J; bases not matched to a gene: 12. Per the germline V gene, CDR1 is SGHTA and CDR2 is FQGTGA. This CDR3 comprises 15 residues. The CDR3 bases are TGTGCCAGCAGAGGGATTAGCGGGTGGGTGAATGAGCAGTTCTTC. Its protein is CASRGISGWVNEQFF.

The genes are TRBV5-4 and TRBJ1-2; a possible D gene is TRBD1 (5 bases). Trimming removed 4 bases at V and 4 bases at J, with 11 bases between. The CDR3 totals 13 residues. The germline gives CDR1 SGHNT, CDR2 YYREEE (reference sequence). The CDR3 region has the DNA TGTGCCAGCAGCCACTCCGACAGCTATGGCTACACCTTC. Translation gives CASSHSDSYGYTF.

The V and J genes are TRBV18 and TRBJ1-2, with D maybe TRBD1 (6 bases). Per germline, CDR1 KGHSH and CDR2 LQKENI. This CDR3 spans 14 amino acids. V lost 4 bases and J 6 bases, leaving 15 bases between the germline ends. CDR3: CASSLTGAGDGYTF. DNA for the CDR3: TGTGCCAGCTCACTCACCGGGGCAGGGGATGGCTACACCTTC.

The rearrangement joins TRBV13 to TRBJ2-7, with 8 nucleotides matching TRBD2. Germline trimming cut 7 bases from V and 0 bases from J; bases unmatched to any gene: 8. The CDR3 covers 15 residues. In germline, CDR1 is PRHDT, CDR2 FYEKMQ (reference sequence). CDR3 in amino acids: CASKRLAQSSYEQYF. The CDR3 DNA sequence: TGTGCCAGCAAACGACTAGCGCAAAGCTCCTACGAGCAGTACTTC. The full variable domain, its missing parts supplied by reference TRBV13 and TRBJ2-7, is AAGVIQSPRHLIKEKRETATLKCYPIPRHDTVYWYQQGPGQDPQFLISFYEKMQSDKGSIPDRFSAQQFSDYHSELNMSSLELGDSALYFCASKRLAQSSYEQYFGPGTRLTVT.

This clone was recorded once. V is TRBV7-9 and J is TRBJ2-5; 7 nucleotides agree with TRBD1. The V gene's germline CDR1 is SEHNR and CDR2 FQNEAQ (reference sequence). J gave up 2 bases and V 3 bases, and 6 bases lay outside the gene matches. The CDR3 spans 15 residues. The CDR3 region is CASSFYMGQQETQYF. The CDR3 region has the DNA TGTGCCAGCAGCTTCTATATGGGACAGCAAGAGACCCAGTACTTC.

The CDR3 nucleotides read TGTGCCAGCAGTTACTCGAAGGGTGCTAATGAAAAACTGTTTTTT. It codes for CASSYSKGANEKLFF. The J gene is TRBJ1-4, the V gene TRBV6-6, with D uncertain. The V gene lost 0 bases and the J gene lost 3 bases, with 8 bases spanning the gap. The CDR3 sequence is 15 residues long. CDR1 and CDR2 from the germline V gene are MNHNY and SVGAGI (reference sequence).

The gene calls are TRBV5-1 and TRBJ2-4, with 9 bases identical to TRBD2. With 3 bases clipped from V and 0 bases from J, the junction kept 13 bases outside the gene matches. CDR1 is SGHRS and CDR2 is YFSETQ in the germline V gene. CDR3 length equals 19 residues. The CDR3 coding sequence is TGCGCCAGCAGCTGGAGTTCTAGCGGGGAGTTCATAGCCAAAAACATTCAGTACTTC. This encodes CASSWSSSGEFIAKNIQYF.

V usage is TRBV6-6 and J usage is TRBJ1-1; 7 positions agree with TRBD1. The germline CDR1 and CDR2 sequences are MNHNY and SVGAGI (reference sequence). Losses at the gene ends were 5 bases for V and 4 bases for J; bases not matched to a gene: 7. This CDR3 has 14 amino acids. CDR3 coding DNA: TGTGCCAGCAGTACTGGGACAGACCTCACTGAAGCTTTCTTT. It codes for CASSTGTDLTEAFF.

In its sample, this clone was seen once. The rearrangement links TRBV14 to TRBJ2-7, with D hard to call. The CDR3 is 13 amino acids. The germline CDR1 and CDR2 sequences are SGHDN and FVKESK. V was shortened by 1 base and J by 6 bases, with 10 bases between the two germline ends. The CDR3: CASSQVPAGEQYF. For the CDR3, the DNA is TGTGCCAGCAGCCAAGTTCCAGCAGGCGAGCAGTACTTC.

The V gene is TRBV7-3, the J gene TRBJ2-3; 8 bases agree with TRBD2. This CDR3 contains 14 residues. V shed 5 bases, J shed 6 bases, and the junction held 7 bases outside the gene matches. The V gene's germline CDR1 is SGHTA and CDR2 FQGTGA. The CDR3 here is CASSPPGTSDTQYF. The CDR3, as DNA: TGTGCCAGCAGCCCGCCCGGGACTAGTGATACGCAGTATTTT. Using reference TRBV7-3 and TRBJ2-3 for the parts outside the CDR3, the full variable domain is GAGVSQTPSNKVTEKGKYVELRCDPISGHTALYWYRQSLGQGPEFLIYFQGTGAADDSGLPNDRFFAVRPEGSVSTLKIQRTERGDSAVYLCASSPPGTSDTQYFGPGTRLTVL.

This clone has a handful of counts. The chain uses TRBV7-3 and TRBJ2-5, with D possibly matching TRBD1 (5 bases). The CDR3 extends over 15 amino acids. V dropped 2 bases and J dropped 0 bases, with 10 bases sitting between them. In germline, CDR1 is SGHTA, CDR2 FQGTGA. The CDR3 region has the DNA TGTGCCAGCAGCTTACTGCCAGGGTACCAAGAGACCCAGTACTTC. This gives the protein CASSLLPGYQETQYF.

About this clone: This CDR3 is also generated by other DNA sequences in the sample. The chain combines TRBV28 with TRBJ1-1; 9 bases are shared with TRBD1. Germline V gives CDR1 MDHEN, CDR2 SYDVKM. CDR3 length: 12 amino acids. J lost 5 bases, V lost 6 bases, and 1 base had no gene match. CDR3 in amino acids: CASRTGGTEAFF. DNA of the CDR3: TGTGCCAGCAGGACAGGGGGGACTGAAGCTTTCTTT. The full variable domain, with the rest looked up from reference TRBV28 and TRBJ1-1, is DVKVTQSSRYLVKRTGEKVFLECVQDMDHENMFWYRQDPGLGLRLIYFSYDVKMKEKGDIPEGYSVSREKKERFSLILESASTNQTSMYLCASRTGGTEAFFGQGTRLTVV.

DNA of the CDR3: TGCGCCAGCAGCCAAGATAACCCCGGACAGACTGGGGCCAACGTCCTGACTTTC. Protein: CASSQDNPGQTGANVLTF. The chain is built from TRBV4-3 and TRBJ2-6; perhaps TRBD1 as D (6 bases). Germline V gene lookup returns CDR1 LGHNA and CDR2 YSLEER. CDR3 length: 18 residues. Trimming pared 0 bases from V and 2 bases from J, leaving 14 bases between.

J is TRBJ1-4 and V is TRBV6-5, with a possible D match to TRBD1 (5 bases). Germline assignment: CDR1 MNHEY and CDR2 SVGAGI. The CDR3 totals 14 residues. V shed 7 bases and J shed 7 bases, with 16 bases lying between them. The CDR3: CASKAPSGLEKLFF. CDR3 nucleotides: TGTGCCAGCAAGGCACCGTCAGGGCTTGAAAAACTGTTTTTT.

The chain combines TRBV6-5 with TRBJ1-6; no clear D. This CDR3 has 16 amino acids. V dropped 0 bases and J dropped 8 bases, with 14 bases sitting between them. The germline CDR1 and CDR2 sequences are MNHEY and SVGAGI. The DNA for the CDR3 is TGTGCCAGCAGTTACTCTGCAGGCCGGCGGGATTCACCCCTCCACTTT. Its protein product is CASSYSAGRRDSPLHF.

The genes are TRBV6-4 and TRBJ2-3; 9 bases fit TRBD2. The CDR3 contains 15 residues. J was trimmed by 2 bases and V by 4 bases; bases with no gene match: 4. Per the germline V gene, CDR1 is MRHNA and CDR2 is SNTAGT. CDR3 sequence: CASSVSGGTTDTQYF. CDR3 sequence (DNA): TGTGCCAGCAGTGTCAGCGGGGGGACCACAGATACGCAGTATTTT.

The J gene is TRBJ2-5, the V gene TRBV5-1; D is undetermined. CDR3 size: 14 residues. The germline CDR1 and CDR2 sequences are SGHRS and YFSETQ. The V end was cut by 0 bases, the J end by 3 bases, with 9 bases between. The CDR3 sequence: CASSLVASKETQYF. The CDR3 nucleotides read TGCGCCAGCAGCTTGGTAGCCTCGAAAGAGACCCAGTACTTC.

The chain is built from TRBV5-5 and TRBJ1-2, with D maybe TRBD1 (6 bases). Germline V gene lookup returns CDR1 SGHKS and CDR2 YYEKEE (reference sequence). V shed 0 bases and J shed 6 bases, with 12 bases lying between them. This CDR3 comprises 14 residues. CDR3 DNA: TGTGCCAGCAGCTTGGGGCAGGGGTATGATGGCTACACCTTC. Its protein product is CASSLGQGYDGYTF.

The chain is built from TRBV6-5 and TRBJ1-5, with D unresolved. The V and J ends lost 3 bases and 5 bases respectively, with 8 bases between them. The germline CDR1 and CDR2 sequences are MNHEY and SVGAGI. CDR3 length: 13 amino acids. This CDR3 reads CASSYSADQPQHF. For the CDR3, the DNA is TGTGCCAGCAGTTATTCGGCTGATCAGCCCCAGCATTTT.

The chain is built from TRBV7-2 and TRBJ1-2; D gene unclear. Germline lookup yields CDR1 SGHTA and CDR2 FQGNSA. Trimming took off 1 base at V and 0 bases at J, with 15 bases between the two ends. The CDR3 sequence is 17 residues long. The CDR3 sequence is CASSLGSGRVANYGYTF. The CDR3 DNA reads TGTGCCAGCAGCTTAGGTTCGGGGAGAGTGGCTAACTATGGCTACACCTTC.

This clone appeared a few times. The chain uses TRBV5-1 and TRBJ2-2, with TRBD2 as a possible D gene (7 bases). Trimming removed 1 base from V and 7 bases from J, with 20 bases in between. Germline V gene data show CDR1 as SGHRS and CDR2 as YFSETQ. The CDR3 spans 17 residues. This CDR3 reads CASSLKAAGAQSGELFF. CDR3 sequence (DNA): TGCGCCAGCAGCTTGAAGGCGGCGGGGGCCCAGAGCGGGGAGCTGTTTTTT.